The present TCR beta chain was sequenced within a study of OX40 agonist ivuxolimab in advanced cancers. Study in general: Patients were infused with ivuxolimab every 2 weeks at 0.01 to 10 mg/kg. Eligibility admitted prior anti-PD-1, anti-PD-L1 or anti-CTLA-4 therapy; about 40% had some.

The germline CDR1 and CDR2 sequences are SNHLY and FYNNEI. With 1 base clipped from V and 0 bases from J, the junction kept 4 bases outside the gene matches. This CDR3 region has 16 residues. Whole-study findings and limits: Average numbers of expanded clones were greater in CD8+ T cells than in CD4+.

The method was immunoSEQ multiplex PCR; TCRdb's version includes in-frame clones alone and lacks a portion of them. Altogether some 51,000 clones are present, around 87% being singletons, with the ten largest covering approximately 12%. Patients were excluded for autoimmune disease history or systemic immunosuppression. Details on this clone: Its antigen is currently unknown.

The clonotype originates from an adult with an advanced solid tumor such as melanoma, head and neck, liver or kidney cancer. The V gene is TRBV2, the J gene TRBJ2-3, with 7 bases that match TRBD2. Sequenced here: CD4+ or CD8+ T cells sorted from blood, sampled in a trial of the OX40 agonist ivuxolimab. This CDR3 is CASSEGTSMSTDTQYF. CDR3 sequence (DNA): TGTGCCAGCAGTGAAGGGACTAGTATGAGCACAGATACGCAGTATTTT.